One and the same sample provided the 13 T cell receptor beta chains below, sequenced in a study of TIL therapy for anti-PD-1-resistant metastatic lung cancer. Regarding time point: pre-treatment sample, taken before nivolumab and TIL therapy. Pleural nodules or supraclavicular lymph nodes made up most of the excised metastases sampled. The immunoSEQ assay was v3. The method was immunoSEQ multiplex PCR; TCRdb's version includes in-frame clones alone and lacks a portion of them. The data show 9,500 to 15,000 clones, about three fifths seen once. The sequences come from tumor tissue, collected at baseline. The receptor source for this set is a person between 25 and 79 years old with non-small cell lung cancer.

The chain is built from TRBV28 and TRBJ2-7, with D perhaps TRBD1 (6 bases). The V end lost 7 bases, the J end lost 0 bases, and 13 bases lay between the germline ends. This CDR3 region has 14 residues. CDR1 is MDHEN and CDR2 is SYDVKM in the germline V gene. CDR3 sequence reads: CASITGTPSYEQYF. CDR3 sequence (DNA): TGTGCCAGCATCACCGGGACACCCTCCTACGAGCAGTACTTC.

There are a few counts of this clone. The rearrangement joins TRBV6-6 to TRBJ2-7; no reliable D call. The CDR3 loop spans 13 amino acids. Trimming shortened V by 5 bases and J by 1 base, and 9 bases separated the two germline ends. Germline loops: CDR1 MNHNY, CDR2 SVGAGI (reference sequence). The CDR3 region has the DNA TGTGCCAGCAGTCCGCTTCAATCCTACGAGCAGTACTTC. Protein: CASSPLQSYEQYF.

The rearrangement joins TRBV5-1 to TRBJ2-1; 16 positions agree with TRBD2. There are 17 residues in the CDR3. After removal of 4 bases from V and 8 bases from J, the junction contained 9 bases not matched to a gene. CDR1 and CDR2 (germline): SGHRS, YFSETQ. CDR3 sequence (DNA): TGCGCCAGCAGCATCGGGACTAGCGGGGGGGCCCCTTATGAGCAGTTCTTC. It encodes CASSIGTSGGAPYEQFF.

This clone was picked up a small number of times. The rearrangement uses TRBV2 and TRBJ1-3; a weak D match, TRBD1 (5 bases). The V gene's germline CDR1 is SNHLY and CDR2 FYNNEI. This CDR3 is 14 amino acids long. V lost 4 bases and J lost 4, with 11 bases in between. CDR3 sequence: CASSGQGRGNTIYF. CDR3 in DNA: TGTGCCAGCAGTGGGCAGGGCAGAGGAAACACCATATATTTT. Based on the CDR3 plus reference TRBV2 and TRBJ1-3, the full variable domain is EPEVTQTPSHQVTQMGQEVILRCVPISNHLYFYWYRQILGQKVEFLVSFYNNEISEKSEIFDDQFSVERPDGSNFTLKIRSTKLEDSAMYFCASSGQGRGNTIYFGEGSWLTVV.

This clone turned up a few times. The chain has TRBV19 and TRBJ2-1, with 8 bases fitting TRBD1. This CDR3 is built from 15 residues. The V segment lost 9 bases and the J segment 4 bases; nucleotides outside the gene matches: 11. CDR1 and CDR2 (germline): LNHDA, SQIVND (reference sequence). CDR3 region: CASLSGTGAYNEQFF. As DNA, the CDR3 is TGTGCCAGCCTCTCCGGGACAGGCGCTTACAATGAGCAGTTCTTC.

The rearrangement links TRBV10-2 to TRBJ2-7, with D perhaps matching TRBD1 (6 bases). V lost 6 bases and J 3 bases, leaving 12 bases between the germline ends. Germline CDR1 reads WSHSY; CDR2 reads SAAADI. This CDR3 has 13 amino acids. DNA for the CDR3: TGCGCCAGCAGGGACAGAGAATTCTACGAGCAGTACTTC. It yields the protein CASRDREFYEQYF.

The chain recombines TRBV10-2 with TRBJ2-1; maybe TRBD2 (5 bases). Germline V CDR1 and CDR2: WSHSY, SAAADI. V shed 8 bases and J shed 5 bases, with 19 bases lying between them. The CDR3 totals 15 residues. The DNA of the CDR3 is TGCGCCAGCCTTCCTGGAATTGGGAGAAACAATGAGCAGTTCTTC. Its protein is CASLPGIGRNNEQFF.

The table lists this clone with a few counts. V and J are TRBV6-5 and TRBJ2-7; no definite D call. CDR1 MNHEY and CDR2 SVGAGI come from the germline V gene. The CDR3 has 14 amino acids. V was trimmed by 6 bases and J by 3 bases, leaving 15 bases between them. The DNA for the CDR3 is TGTGCCAGCAGCAACCCCCCGGTCAGCTACGAGCAGTACTTC. Protein sequence: CASSNPPVSYEQYF.

This clone was recorded a few times. The rearrangement joins TRBV9 to TRBJ1-2; D may be TRBD1 (5 bases). V was pared by 3 bases and J by 2 bases, with 17 bases between. The CDR3 contains 16 residues. Germline CDR1 SGDLS, CDR2 YYNGEE. Here the CDR3 reads CASSASGPHRNYGYTF. Written as DNA, the CDR3 is TGTGCCAGCAGCGCCTCCGGTCCTCACAGGAACTATGGCTACACCTTC.

This clone was counted only a few times. This rearrangement joins TRBV11-2 to TRBJ2-3; 10 bases line up with TRBD2. The V gene end was trimmed by 4 bases and the J gene end by 6 bases; junction bases not matched to a gene: 7. Looked up from germline, CDR1 is SGHAT and CDR2 is FQNNGV. The CDR3 runs to 15 residues. Here the CDR3 reads CASSSERGGLDTQYF. DNA for the CDR3: TGTGCCAGCAGCTCCGAGCGGGGGGGCCTCGATACGCAGTATTTT.

V gene TRBV4-1 combines with J gene TRBJ2-2, with 8 nucleotides matching TRBD2. The junction had 5 bases not matched to a gene; V was cut back by 1 base and J by 4 bases. The germline CDR1 and CDR2 sequences are MGHRA and YSYEKL. This CDR3 is 16 amino acids long. CDR3 residues: CASSQVPRGATGELFF. CDR3 DNA: TGCGCCAGCAGCCAAGTCCCGCGGGGGGCCACCGGGGAGCTGTTTTTT.

J is TRBJ2-1 and V is TRBV5-4; TRBD2 agrees at 11 bases. Germline V gene data show CDR1 as SGHNT and CDR2 as YYREEE (reference sequence). CDR3 length: 17 residues. The V and J ends lost 4 bases and 7 bases, in that order; junction bases with no gene match: 13. The CDR3 loop reads CASSRLAGRGAPNEQFF. The DNA of the CDR3 is TGTGCCAGCAGCCGACTAGCGGGGCGGGGGGCCCCGAATGAGCAGTTCTTC.

This clone was recorded a few times. The DNA of the CDR3 is TGTGCCAGCAGGTTAGGGGGCGGTCGGGATACGCAGTATTTT. Residues: CASRLGGGRDTQYF. The chain combines TRBV6-5 with TRBJ2-3; the match to TRBD1 covers 7 bases. J gave up 6 bases and V 6 bases, and 9 bases lay outside the gene matches. Germline V gives CDR1 MNHEY, CDR2 SVGAGI. The CDR3 totals 14 residues.